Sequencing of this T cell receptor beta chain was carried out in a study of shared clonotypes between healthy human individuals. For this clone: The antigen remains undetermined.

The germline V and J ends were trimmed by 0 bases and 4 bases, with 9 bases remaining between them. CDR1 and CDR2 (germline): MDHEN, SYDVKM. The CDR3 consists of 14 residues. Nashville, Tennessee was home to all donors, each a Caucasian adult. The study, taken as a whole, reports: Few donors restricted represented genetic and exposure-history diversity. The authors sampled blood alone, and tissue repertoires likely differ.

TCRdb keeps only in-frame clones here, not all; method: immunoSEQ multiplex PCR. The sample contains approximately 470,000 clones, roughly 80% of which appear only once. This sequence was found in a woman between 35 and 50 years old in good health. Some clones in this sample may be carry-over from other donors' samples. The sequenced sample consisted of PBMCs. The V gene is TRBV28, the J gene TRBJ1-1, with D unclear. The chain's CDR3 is CASSLWERSTEAFF. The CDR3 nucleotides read TGTGCCAGCAGTTTATGGGAAAGGTCCACTGAAGCTTTCTTT. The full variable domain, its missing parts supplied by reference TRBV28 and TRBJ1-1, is DVKVTQSSRYLVKRTGEKVFLECVQDMDHENMFWYRQDPGLGLRLIYFSYDVKMKEKGDIPEGYSVSREKKERFSLILESASTNQTSMYLCASSLWERSTEAFFGQGTRLTVV.